This record looks at one T cell receptor (beta chain) sequence and its context. Its antigen remains unidentified. Base-call qualities are not available, and no considerably larger clone is one nucleotide away. Genomic DNA was extracted from sorted cells for sequencing of the TCRbeta CDR3 region. The immunoSEQ Assay was used to sequence the TCRbeta CDR3 regions. Drawn from immuneACCESS, this table holds only the in-frame rearrangements with V and J called that TCRdb kept. Clones are partly lost; checked studies trace under half to an unresolved V gene and leave the rest unexplained. The sample table shows tens of thousands of clones, and more than 80% are seen once. Jointly, the top ten make up 4.5% to 6% of the sample. This specimen comes from a study of OX40 agonist ivuxolimab in advanced cancers. General notes on the study: Ivuxolimab was a fully human IgG2 agonistic monoclonal antibody targeting the costimulatory receptor OX40 (CD134). The point of sequencing TCRbeta in the periphery was to test whether ivuxolimab changed TCR sequence diversity and drove clonal T-cell expansion. In the dose-escalation cohort, roughly 80% of patients were male, and the mean age was around 60 years, with a range of roughly 23 to 85. Partial responses occurred in three dose-escalation patients: two with cutaneous melanoma and one with hepatocellular carcinoma. Patients were allowed to have had prior anti-PD-1, anti-PD-L1 or anti-CTLA-4 therapy, and 30% to 40% of the dose-escalation patients had been treated with checkpoint inhibitors. The paper describes the monotherapy dose-escalation part (N of about 55 patients) of the phase I trial of ivuxolimab. Intravenous ivuxolimab was administered to patients every 2 weeks at six dose levels: 0.01, 0.1, 0.3, 1.5, 3 and 10 mg/kg. Among the roughly 50 dose-escalation patients, approximately 20 had hepatocellular carcinoma, approximately 15 melanoma, 9 renal cell carcinoma and 9 head and neck cancer. Overall results and qualifications from the work: In the 0.1-3.0 mg/kg groups, partial responders had among the lowest normalized peripheral clonal expansion, particularly in CD8+ T cells. After ivuxolimab, CD8+ T cells had more expanded clones than CD4+ T cells on average. Low levels of normalized T-cell clonal expansion were also seen in some patients who did not respond. At doses of 0.1 to 3.0 mg/kg, clonal expansion of both CD4+ and CD8+ T cells in blood was seen between baseline and week 6. Which antigens the clonally expanded peripheral T cells were specific for was not determined.

The trial excluded patients who had a history of autoimmune disease or were on systemic immunosuppression. Peripheral blood for TCR sequencing was drawn from every dose cohort at baseline, at cycle 4 day 1 and at cycle 7 day 1. Samples were obtained from an open-label, multicenter, first-in-human phase I dose-escalation trial of ivuxolimab. Adults with locally advanced or metastatic melanoma, renal cell carcinoma, hepatocellular carcinoma or head and neck squamous cell carcinoma were enrolled in the trial. Before TCR sequencing, CD4+ T cells and CD8+ T cells were sorted from peripheral blood as separate populations. The junction shows trimming of 3 bases on V and 9 bases on J, plus 14 bases between the germline ends. The CDR3 numbers 13 residues from cysteine through phenylalanine. The only DNA kept is the CDR3, 39 bases in frame from the first base. The germline V gene sets CDR1 to MGHRA and CDR2 to YSYEKL.

Here the sequenced sample was CD4+ or CD8+ T cells sorted from blood, taken in a trial of the OX40 agonist ivuxolimab. The V and J segments used are TRBV4-1 and TRBJ1-1; no D segment can be confidently identified. This sequence originates from an adult with an advanced solid tumor such as melanoma, head and neck, liver or kidney cancer. The bases read TGCGCCAGCAGCCACCCAACCTGGTCCCAAGCTTTCTTT. This yields the protein CASSHPTWSQAFF.